This entry lists 13 T cell receptor beta chains sequenced from one sample in a study of blood T cells in healthy people across ages. Sample-barcoded 5' priming and a J-beta primer mix drove a second PCR of roughly 7 to 11 cycles. One entry per CDR3 protein results from TCRdb running MiXCR on the 5' RACE reads. Of 1.2 million to 1.5 million distinct CDR3 sequences in the sample, around 55% were seen once. What was sequenced was blood. These TCRs come from a man between 18 and 29 years old in good health.

This clonotype was counted between two and nine times. This chain joins TRBV25-1 and TRBJ1-2; the match to TRBD1 covers 12 bases. The CDR3 runs 17 residues. The V gene end was trimmed by 1 base and the J gene end by 4 bases; junction bases not matched to a gene: 7. Germline assignment: CDR1 MGHDK and CDR2 SYGVNS. The CDR3 sequence is CASSESGTGGPSYGYTF. In nucleotides, the CDR3 is TGTGCCAGCAGTGAATCCGGGACAGGGGGCCCCAGCTATGGCTACACCTTC.

The rearrangement links TRBV6-2 or TRBV6-3 to TRBJ1-2; D might be TRBD1 (6 bases). Trimming pared 6 bases from V and 3 bases from J, leaving 8 bases between. Germline V lookup: CDR1 MNHEY, CDR2 SVGEGT. The CDR3 extends over 12 amino acids. CDR3 amino acids: CASRGADYGYTF. The CDR3 DNA follows: TGTGCCAGCAGGGGGGCCGACTATGGCTACACCTTC.

This clonotype was seen a single time. This sequence joins TRBV5-1 and TRBJ1-2; the D gene is possibly TRBD1 (5 bases). This CDR3 is 14 amino acids long. Germline V gene sequence: CDR1 SGHRS, CDR2 YFSETQ. Between the trimmed V and J ends, which lost 3 bases and 1 base, there was a span of 10 bases. CDR3 nucleotides: TGCGCCAGCAGCTCCGGGACTAATAACTATGGCTACACCTTC. Amino acids: CASSSGTNNYGYTF.

This chain connects TRBV20-1 to TRBJ2-1; D might be TRBD2 (6 bases). This CDR3 has 15 amino acids. V was trimmed by 3 bases and J by 5 bases, leaving 17 bases between them. Germline CDR1 is DFQATT and CDR2 is SNEGSKA (reference sequence). The CDR3 DNA is TGCAGTGCTAGTTCCACATCCGGGGGAAACAATGAGCAGTTCTTC. Protein product: CSASSTSGGNNEQFF.

The V gene is TRBV25-1, the J gene TRBJ2-1, with D unresolved. CDR1 and CDR2 from the germline V gene are MGHDK and SYGVNS. V lost 2 bases and J 5 bases, leaving 10 bases between the germline ends. The CDR3 totals 14 residues. The DNA for the CDR3 is TGTGCCAGCAGTGAACACGGACCCCACAATGAGCAGTTCTTC. It is translated as CASSEHGPHNEQFF.

This clonotype was counted a single time. The chain employs TRBV5-5 and TRBJ1-1; unclear D gene. Germline assignment: CDR1 SGHKS and CDR2 YYEKEE (reference sequence). The CDR3 is 15 amino acids. V lost 0 bases, J lost 0 bases, and 9 bases lay in between. The CDR3 protein is CASSLGVVMNTEAFF. The CDR3 DNA reads TGTGCCAGCAGCTTGGGGGTGGTCATGAACACTGAAGCTTTCTTT.

The rearrangement joins TRBV20-1 to TRBJ2-1; no reliable D call. There are 12 residues in the CDR3. V lost 5 bases, J lost 3 bases, and 8 bases lay in between. Germline CDR1 reads DFQATT; CDR2 reads SNEGSKA (reference sequence). CDR3: CSASPDYNEQFF. In DNA form, the CDR3 reads TGCAGTGCTTCACCGGACTACAATGAGCAGTTCTTC.

The chain carries TRBV4-2 and TRBJ1-2, with a tentative D call TRBD1 (5 bases). CDR3 length equals 16 residues. CDR1 LGHNA and CDR2 YNFKEQ come from the germline V gene. Trimming left V 0 bases short and J 8 bases short, with 19 bases between. As DNA, the CDR3 is TGTGCCAGCAGCCAAGATAGAACTTCTCTCTGGGGCGGCTACACCTTC. Translating it yields CASSQDRTSLWGGYTF.

The rearrangement joins TRBV18 to TRBJ2-3; D may be TRBD2 (6 bases). Germline CDR1 is KGHSH and CDR2 is LQKENI. CDR3 length equals 17 residues. The V gene lost 2 bases and the J gene lost 1 base, with 16 bases spanning the gap. The CDR3 DNA reads as TGTGCCAGCTCACCAAGGAGGGACTCCCGCCGCACAGATACGCAGTATTTT. This encodes CASSPRRDSRRTDTQYF.

This clonotype was observed a single time. V and J are TRBV6-6 and TRBJ1-4; D is perhaps TRBD1 (5 bases). CDR1 is MNHNY, CDR2 SVGAGI, per germline (reference sequence). V was pared by 4 bases and J by 6 bases, with 12 bases between. The CDR3 sequence is 14 residues long. The CDR3 DNA reads TGTGCCAGCAGTTGGGGGAGGGTGGATGAAAAACTGTTTTTT. It is translated as CASSWGRVDEKLFF.

The rearrangement joins TRBV5-1 to TRBJ2-5; D is possibly TRBD2 (5 bases). The germline V gene has CDR1 SGHRS and CDR2 YFSETQ. CDR3 size: 13 residues. V gave up 4 bases and J gave up 11 bases, with 18 bases separating them. The CDR3 DNA reads as TGCGCCAGCAGCGTATCGACCGGATGGGAGCAGTACTTC. Protein: CASSVSTGWEQYF.

This clonotype has only a few counts. The V and J genes are TRBV20-1 and TRBJ2-1; D gene unclear. This CDR3 is 14 amino acids long. The V end was cut by 5 bases, the J end by 8 bases, with 19 bases between. Germline V CDR1 and CDR2: DFQATT, SNEGSKA (reference sequence). The CDR3, as DNA: TGCAGTGCTGGAGTGTTGGGAACCCGGGATGAGCAGTTCTTC. Amino acids: CSAGVLGTRDEQFF.

The rearrangement joins TRBV6-5 to TRBJ1-2; D might be TRBD1 (5 bases). The CDR3 consists of 14 residues. Between the trimmed V and J ends, which lost 0 bases and 6 bases, there was a span of 11 bases. CDR1 is MNHEY and CDR2 is SVGAGI in the germline V gene. The CDR3 DNA follows: TGTGCCAGCAGTTACTCGGGGGGATTGAATGGCTACACCTTC. It specifies CASSYSGGLNGYTF.